Each of the 7 T cell receptor beta chains below was sequenced from the same sample in a study of CD8+CD57+ T cells in acquired aplastic anemia. Those patients picked for sequencing had displayed CD8+CD57+ cell expansion on flow cytometry. Genomic DNA provided the template from which TCR beta VDJ and CDR3 profiles were obtained. TCRdb processed the reads anew with MiXCR; each CDR3 protein has one entry. This table holds over 250,000 distinct CDR3 sequences, 45% to 65% found once. The sequenced sample consisted of sorted CD4+, CD8+, or CD8+CD57+ T cells (not recorded which) from PBMCs. These receptors originate from a human donor with aplastic anemia.

The chain uses TRBV20-1 and TRBJ2-1; possibly TRBD2 for D (5 bases). The length of the CDR3 is 14 residues. Trimming removed 5 bases from V and 0 bases from J, with 11 bases in between. Germline lookup yields CDR1 DFQATT and CDR2 SNEGSKA (reference sequence). The CDR3 DNA sequence: TGCAGTGCTTCCGTGGGGAGCTCCTACAATGAGCAGTTCTTC. Translating gives CSASVGSSYNEQFF.

The CDR3 nucleotides read TGTGCCAGCAGCTTACCACCAGATACGCAGTATTTT. Translating it yields CASSLPPDTQYF. The V call is TRBV7-9, the J call TRBJ2-3, with unresolved D. The germline V gene encodes CDR1 SEHNR and CDR2 FQNEAQ (reference sequence). The germline V and J ends were trimmed by 2 bases and 4 bases, with 4 bases remaining between them. This CDR3 comprises 12 residues.

This clonotype was seen at least ten times. V and J are TRBV6-1 and TRBJ1-5; D gene unclear. Trimming cost V 6 bases and J 0 bases, with 12 bases left between them. Germline V gene lookup returns CDR1 MNHNS and CDR2 SASEGT. This CDR3 is built from 15 residues. The CDR3 loop is CASRPGLDSNQPQHF. In DNA form, the CDR3 reads TGTGCCAGCAGACCCGGACTCGATAGCAATCAGCCCCAGCATTTT.

This clonotype was observed a few times. The rearrangement joins TRBV20-1 to TRBJ2-3; 9 bases fit TRBD2. The CDR3 is 15 amino acids. Germline loops: CDR1 DFQATT, CDR2 SNEGSKA (reference sequence). J lost 5 bases, V lost 5 bases, and 11 bases had no gene match. The CDR3 here is CSASGGGVNEDTQYF. In DNA, the CDR3 is TGCAGTGCTTCCGGCGGGGGGGTGAACGAAGATACGCAGTATTTT.

The V call is TRBV2, the J call TRBJ2-7; TRBD1 matches at 9 bases. Germline CDR1 and CDR2: SNHLY and FYNNEI. The junction had 9 bases not matched to a gene; V was cut back by 6 bases and J by 6 bases. This CDR3 region has 14 residues. Written as DNA, the CDR3 is TGTGCCAGCAGAAAGACAGGGGGAAAAAGCGAGCAGTACTTC. This translates into CASRKTGGKSEQYF.

V usage is TRBV7-3 and J usage is TRBJ1-3; D not certain. With 7 bases removed from V and 5 bases from J, the gap between germline ends came to 9 bases. There are 12 residues in the CDR3. The germline V gene has CDR1 SGHTA and CDR2 FQGTGA. The CDR3 loop is CASTENRNTIYF. As DNA, the CDR3 is TGTGCCAGCACCGAGAACAGAAACACCATATATTTT.

The V gene is TRBV5-1, the J gene TRBJ2-7; a weak D match, TRBD2 (6 bases). The CDR3 has 14 amino acids. Trimming removed 4 bases at V and 2 bases at J, with 13 bases between. CDR1 is SGHRS and CDR2 is YFSETQ in the germline V gene. CDR3 in amino acids: CASSPEGLAYEQYF. The CDR3 DNA sequence: TGCGCCAGCAGCCCAGAGGGACTTGCCTACGAGCAGTACTTC.